Listed below are T cell receptor beta chains from one sample, sequenced in a study of shared T cell receptors in the human thymus. Profiling relied on immunoSEQ multiplex PCR, and the TCRdb table lists in-frame clones only, not all of them. Among approximately 400,000 clones listed, approximately 95% were seen once. Sequenced sample: thymocytes. The receptors stem from a human donor. Each CDR3 is given with its conserved first and last residue. The D gene is left open where the match is weak. Not all rows give a size; the values are once, few, many and, for expanded clones, a class.

TRBV12-5,-,TRBJ1-3,-,CASGSSGNTIYF,TGTGCCTCGGGGAGCTCTGGAAACACCATATATTTT
TRBV7-6,once,TRBJ2-3,TRBD2,CASSLAVGTRVSVCTDTQYF,TGTGCCAGCAGCTTAGCCGTTGGGACTAGGGTTTCGGTCTGCACAGATACGCAGTATTTT
TRBV18,-,TRBJ1-3,-,CASSREGTSSSGNTIYF,TGTGCCAGCTCACGCGAGGGGACCTCGAGCTCTGGAAACACCATATATTTT
TRBV7-2,-,TRBJ2-2,TRBD2,CASSPRGRRNTGELFF,TGTGCCAGCAGCCCCCGCGGGAGGAGGAACACCGGGGAGCTGTTTTTT
TRBV27,-,TRBJ2-7,-,CASSPGGSLWRGQYF,TGTGCCAGCAGCCCCGGCGGCAGTTTATGGCGTGGGCAGTACTTC
TRBV10-1,once,TRBJ1-1,-,CASSESGSSTPFEAFF,TGCGCCAGCAGTGAATCTGGCAGTTCAACCCCTTTTGAAGCTTTCTTT
TRBV28,-,TRBJ1-4,-,CASSSLPPGSEKLFF,TGTGCCAGCAGCTCCCTACCCCCAGGGAGCGAAAAACTGTTTTTT
TRBV5-6,-,TRBJ2-6,-,CASRKGSSGANVLTF,TGTGCCAGCCGCAAAGGGTCATCTGGGGCCAACGTCCTGACTTTC
TRBV9,once,TRBJ2-1,TRBD2,CASSARPSFRLAGNNEQFF,TGTGCCAGCAGCGCCCGACCATCCTTTAGACTAGCGGGTAACAATGAGCAGTTCTTC
TRBV11-2,-,TRBJ2-7,TRBD2,CASSFGPYERGEQYF,TGTGCCAGCAGCTTCGGTCCGTACGAGCGGGGCGAGCAGTACTTC
TRBV27,-,TRBJ1-2,-,CASSVLSGRHYGYTF,TGTGCCAGCAGTGTTCTGTCAGGGAGGCACTATGGCTACACCTTC
TRBV6-4,-,TRBJ1-2,-,CASSDPAGRPNYGYTF,TGTGCCAGCAGTGACCCGGCCGGACGGCCTAACTATGGCTACACCTTC
TRBV13,-,TRBJ1-1,-,CASSLGAFF,TGTGCCAGCAGCTTAGGGGCTTTCTTT
TRBV7-9,-,TRBJ2-1,TRBD2,CASSLVRTSGHYNEQFF,TGTGCCAGCAGCTTAGTGAGGACTAGCGGACACTACAATGAGCAGTTCTTC
TRBV25-1,-,TRBJ2-3,TRBD2,CASSHLAGGEDTQYF,TGTGCCAGCAGTCATCTAGCGGGAGGGGAGGATACGCAGTATTTT
TRBV9,-,TRBJ2-2,-,CASSVGRPEVVGELFF,TGTGCCAGCAGCGTAGGGAGGCCGGAAGTTGTCGGGGAGCTGTTTTTT
TRBV11-2,-,TRBJ1-1,-,CASSEVWVTNTEAFF,TGTGCCAGCAGCGAAGTCTGGGTGACGAACACTGAAGCTTTCTTT